The sequence of this TCR beta chain was determined in a study of shared clonotypes between healthy human individuals. As concerns this clone: Antigen specificity is unknown. This could be a read error, since a much larger clone is one nucleotide away.

It was on ten immunoSEQ deep assay plates that unsorted PBMC DNA was sequenced. Produced via immunoSEQ multiplex PCR; TCRdb's table is partial and in-frame only. The table shows some 450,000 clones, with over 60% occurring only once. Overall study results and limits: Researchers sampled only blood; tissue repertoires likely differ.

Unsorted samples relied on tens of millions of PBMCs, which served as the source of genomic DNA. Germline CDR1 and CDR2: SGHTS and YDEGEE. The CDR3 is made up of 15 amino acids. Between the trimmed V and J ends, which lost 5 bases and 7 bases, there was a span of 19 bases. V gene TRBV5-8 combines with J gene TRBJ2-1; weak D call: TRBD1 (5 bases). The origin of this receptor is a woman in her thirties or forties in good health. Some clones in this sample may be carry-over from other donors' samples. Sample: PBMCs. CDR3 DNA sequence: TGTGCCAGCAGACGTCAGGGCCTACCAACTAATGAGCAGTTCTTC. This sequence encodes CASRRQGLPTNEQFF.